This TCR beta chain was observed in a study of blood T cell repertoires in COVID-19. Background on the study: Sites in the United States, Italy and Spain provided acute and convalescent COVID-19 samples. The analysed material was cDNA or gDNA that came from T cells, B-cell-depleted T cells, or PBMCs.

In the study's own analysis: Reference gene primer amplification gave nucleated cell count estimates. The assay was immunoSEQ multiplex PCR, and TCRdb's table has in-frame clones only and misses some. From that table come the V and J calls and clone size; the DNA was used to work out D and trimming. The data show approximately 54,000 clones, about four fifths seen once. Germline lookup yields CDR1 KGHDR and CDR2 SFDVKD. V was clipped by 10 bases and J by 5 bases; unmatched bases: 12. The CDR3 loop spans 15 amino acids. This receptor was taken from a woman aged 60 to 75 with acute or convalescent COVID-19. The V call is TRBV24-1, the J call TRBJ2-1; 8 bases align to TRBD2. The sample comprised peripheral blood. CDR3 sequence reads: CATAAGGRKHNEQFF. CDR3 DNA: TGTGCCACAGCAGCGGGCGGGAGGAAGCACAATGAGCAGTTCTTC.